This T cell receptor (beta chain) was captured in a study of cytomegalovirus exposure and HLA in healthy donors. On this clone itself: Antigen unknown.

Trimming removed 5 bases at V and 3 bases at J, with 13 bases between. The CDR3 runs 14 residues. From germline, CDR1 is SEHNR and CDR2 FQNEAQ (reference sequence). Primers: 60 Vbeta forward and 13 Jbeta reverse. Clones were read by immunoSEQ multiplex PCR, and TCRdb kept only the in-frame ones, dropping some. The sample contains 150,000 to 180,000 clones, roughly 75% of which appear only once. The study's findings and limits: Many donors shared some public TCRs, even though most TCR sequences were rare.

Material: PBMCs. This sequence was found in a man younger than 35 in good health and CMV-seronegative. The gene calls are TRBV7-9 and TRBJ1-1; perhaps TRBD1 as D (6 bases). In nucleotides, the CDR3 is TGTGCCAGCAGCCCATGGACAGTACACACTGAAGCTTTCTTT. Encoded protein: CASSPWTVHTEAFF.